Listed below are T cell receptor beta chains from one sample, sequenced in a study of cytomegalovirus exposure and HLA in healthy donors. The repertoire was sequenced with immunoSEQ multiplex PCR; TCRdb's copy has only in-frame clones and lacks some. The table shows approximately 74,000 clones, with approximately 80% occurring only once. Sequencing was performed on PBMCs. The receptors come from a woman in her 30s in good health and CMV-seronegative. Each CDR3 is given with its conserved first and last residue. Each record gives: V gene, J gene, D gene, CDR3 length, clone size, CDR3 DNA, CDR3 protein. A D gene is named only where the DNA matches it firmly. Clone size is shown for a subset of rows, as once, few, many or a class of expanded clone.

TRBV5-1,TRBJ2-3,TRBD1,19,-,TGCGCCAGCAGCTTGAGTATCTGGACAGGGCGTACAAGCACAGATACGCAGTATTTT,CASSLSIWTGRTSTDTQYF
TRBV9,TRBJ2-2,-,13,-,TGTGCCAGCAGCCCCCTTCGAGTCGGGGAGCTGTTTTTT,CASSPLRVGELFF
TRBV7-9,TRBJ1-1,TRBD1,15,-,TGTGCCAGCAGCTCCCCGGGGACAGGGGACACTGAAGCTTTCTTT,CASSSPGTGDTEAFF
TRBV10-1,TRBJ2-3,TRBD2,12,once,TGCGCCAGCAGTAGAGCGGGGGATACGCAGTATTTT,CASSRAGDTQYF
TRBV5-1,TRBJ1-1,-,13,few,TGCGCCAGCAGCTTGGTACGAGAGTTTGAAGCTTTCTTT,CASSLVREFEAFF
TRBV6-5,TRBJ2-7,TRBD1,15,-,TGTGCCAGCACCGAGGACAGGGGCATCTCCTACGAGCAGTACTTC,CASTEDRGISYEQYF
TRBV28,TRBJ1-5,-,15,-,TGTGCCAGCAGTTATGACAAGTTTAGCAATCAGCCCCAGCATTTT,CASSYDKFSNQPQHF
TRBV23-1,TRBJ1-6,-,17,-,TGCGCCAGCAGCCCCACCCCCCCGAGCTCCTATAATTCACCCCTCCACTTT,CASSPTPPSSYNSPLHF
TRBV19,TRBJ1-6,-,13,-,TGTGCCAGTAGTTCCGGGATCAATTCACCCCTCCACTTT,CASSSGINSPLHF
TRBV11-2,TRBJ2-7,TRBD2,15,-,TGTGCCAGCAGCTTACCAATGGCGGGGGTCTACGAGCAGTACTTC,CASSLPMAGVYEQYF
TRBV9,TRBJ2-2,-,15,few,TGTGCCAGCAGCGTAGGGGACACTAACACCGGGGAGCTGTTTTTT,CASSVGDTNTGELFF
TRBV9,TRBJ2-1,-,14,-,TGTGCCAGCAGAGGTGCGGCGAGTTACAATGAGCAGTTCTTC,CASRGAASYNEQFF
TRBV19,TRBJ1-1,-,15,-,TGTGCCAGTAGTATTAGGGAGGGCACGAACACTGAAGCTTTCTTT,CASSIREGTNTEAFF
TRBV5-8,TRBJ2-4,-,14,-,TGTGCCAGCAGCCTGCTAATAGCCAAAAACATTCAGTACTTC,CASSLLIAKNIQYF